This is a list of T cell receptor beta chains from one sample in a study of technical replicates of blood from a few donors. Assay used: immunoSEQ multiplex PCR; TCRdb lists only in-frame clones, some missing. The sample comprises fewer than 95,000 clones, 94% of which are singletons, and over 0.2% rests with the top ten. Sequences were obtained from T cells isolated from PBMCs. The receptors here all came from a human donor in good health. CDR3s include the opening cysteine and the closing phenylalanine or tryptophan. Each record gives: CDR3 length, clone size, D gene, V gene, J gene, CDR3 protein, CDR3 DNA. A D gene is named only where the DNA matches it firmly. Size values are once, few and many counts, or a class for expanded clones, and some rows have none.

15,NA,TRBD2,TRBV5-4,TRBJ2-7,CASSSKLAGGREQYF,TGTGCCAGCAGCTCGAAACTAGCGGGGGGGAGGGAGCAGTACTTC
13,NA,NA,TRBV19,TRBJ1-4,CASSIRGQLELFF,TGTGCCAGTAGTATTCGCGGACAGCTAGAACTGTTTTTT
14,NA,NA,TRBV6-1,TRBJ1-5,CASSEQGGNQPQHF,TGTGCCAGCAGTGAGCAGGGCGGCAATCAGCCCCAGCATTTT
14,NA,NA,TRBV7-9,TRBJ1-1,CASSLTSMNTEAFF,TGTGCCAGCAGCTTAACATCCATGAACACTGAAGCTTTCTTT
13,NA,TRBD1,TRBV27,TRBJ1-2,CASSIQGLYGYTF,TGTGCCAGCAGTATACAGGGGTTATATGGCTACACCTTC
15,NA,NA,TRBV2,TRBJ1-4,CASLAGQTTNEKLFF,TGTGCCAGCCTCGCCGGACAGACAACTAATGAAAAACTGTTTTTT
12,NA,TRBD1,TRBV9,TRBJ1-1,CASSGDRAEAFF,TGTGCCAGCAGCGGGGACAGGGCTGAAGCTTTCTTT
15,once,TRBD2,TRBV5-1,TRBJ2-5,CASSGGRGYQETQYF,TGCGCCAGCAGCGGTGGGCGGGGGTACCAAGAGACCCAGTACTTC
14,NA,TRBD1,TRBV25-1,TRBJ2-5,CASSEQGAWETQYF,TGTGCCAGCAGTGAACAGGGGGCTTGGGAGACCCAGTACTTC
15,NA,NA,TRBV7-2,TRBJ2-1,CASSSQGFSYNEQFF,TGTGCCAGCAGCTCACAGGGTTTCTCCTACAATGAGCAGTTCTTC
13,NA,NA,TRBV12-5,TRBJ1-1,CASVFQTGSEAFF,TGTGCTAGTGTTTTTCAGACAGGATCTGAAGCTTTCTTT
12,NA,TRBD1,TRBV10-1,TRBJ1-1,CASSRQGSEAFF,TGCGCCAGCAGCCGACAGGGGAGTGAAGCTTTCTTT
15,NA,NA,TRBV7-2,TRBJ1-2,CASSLEAGTPYGYTF,TGTGCCAGCAGCTTAGAGGCGGGGACTCCCTATGGCTACACCTTC
15,NA,TRBD1,TRBV9,TRBJ1-2,CASSSGTGTNYGYTF,TGTGCCAGCAGCTCGGGGACAGGCACTAACTATGGCTACACCTTC
15,NA,TRBD1,TRBV9,TRBJ1-4,CASSVTGFGDEKLFF,TGTGCCAGCAGCGTGACAGGGTTTGGGGATGAAAAACTGTTTTTT
12,NA,NA,TRBV29-1,TRBJ1-2,CSVDRVGYGYTF,TGCAGCGTTGACAGGGTTGGGTATGGCTACACCTTC
14,NA,TRBD1,TRBV6-1,TRBJ1-4,CASSSLRDREKLFF,TGTGCCAGCAGTTCACTCCGGGACAGAGAAAAACTGTTTTTT
14,NA,NA,TRBV5-1,TRBJ2-1,CASSWRDPTGEQFF,TGCGCCAGCAGCTGGCGGGACCCCACTGGTGAGCAGTTCTTC
11,NA,TRBD1,TRBV11-3,TRBJ1-2,CASSGIVDRVF,TGTGCCAGCAGCGGGATAGTGGACAGGGTTTTC
16,NA,TRBD1,TRBV6-6,TRBJ2-7,CASSRPGQGPSYEQYF,TGTGCCAGCAGTCGGCCGGGACAGGGCCCTTCCTACGAGCAGTACTTC
14,NA,NA,TRBV16,TRBJ1-1,CASSQYRENTEAFF,TGTGCCAGCAGCCAATATCGGGAGAACACTGAAGCTTTCTTT
15,NA,TRBD1,TRBV19,TRBJ1-5,CASSMRDRGNQPQHF,TGTGCCAGTAGTATGAGGGACAGGGGCAATCAGCCCCAGCATTTT
14,NA,NA,TRBV28,TRBJ1-1,CASSFSGGYTEAFF,TGTGCCAGCAGTTTCTCTGGGGGGTACACTGAAGCTTTCTTT
14,once,NA,TRBV27,TRBJ2-7,CASSPYSGSYEQYF,TGTGCCAGCAGCCCGTATAGCGGCTCCTACGAGCAGTACTTC
16,NA,TRBD1,TRBV4-1,TRBJ2-1,CASSQGEGTGVTEQFF,TGCGCCAGCAGCCAAGGGGAAGGGACAGGGGTTACTGAGCAGTTCTTC
14,NA,NA,TRBV28,TRBJ1-2,CASSRDGSRDGYTF,TGTGCCAGCAGTCGAGATGGCTCCAGGGATGGCTACACCTTC
14,NA,NA,TRBV14,TRBJ2-5,CASSQVSGLGTQYF,TGTGCCAGCAGCCAAGTGTCAGGCCTTGGGACCCAGTACTTC
14,NA,NA,TRBV2,TRBJ1-1,CASSPGLSNTEAFF,TGTGCCAGCAGCCCCGGACTGTCGAACACTGAAGCTTTCTTT
16,NA,NA,TRBV18,TRBJ1-5,CASSPRVLFGNQPQHF,TGTGCCAGCTCACCGCGAGTATTATTTGGCAATCAGCCCCAGCATTTT
14,once,NA,TRBV5-5,TRBJ1-2,CASSFAPGYYGYTF,TGTGCCAGCAGCTTTGCACCAGGCTACTATGGCTACACCTTC
15,NA,NA,TRBV5-1,TRBJ2-2,CASSLDHSNTGELFF,TGCGCCAGCAGCTTGGACCACTCGAACACCGGGGAGCTGTTTTTT
16,once,NA,TRBV10-2,TRBJ1-5,CASSEFRGFSNQPQHF,TGCGCCAGCAGTGAGTTCCGGGGTTTTAGCAATCAGCCCCAGCATTTT
14,NA,TRBD1,TRBV19,TRBJ1-5,CASSMYRGEQPQHF,TGTGCCAGTAGTATGTACAGGGGGGAACAGCCCCAGCATTTT
10,NA,NA,TRBV30,TRBJ1-1,CAWSRSEAFF,TGTGCCTGGAGTCGGTCTGAAGCTTTCTTT
14,NA,NA,TRBV6-5,TRBJ2-2,CASFVGGQIGELFF,TGTGCCAGCTTCGTCGGGGGGCAGATCGGGGAGCTGTTTTTT
15,NA,TRBD1,TRBV7-9,TRBJ2-1,CASSLGGQGDNEQFF,TGTGCCAGCAGCTTAGGGGGACAGGGGGACAATGAGCAGTTCTTC
16,NA,TRBD2,TRBV15,TRBJ2-1,CATSEVIAGPYNEQFF,TGTGCCACCTCGGAAGTAATAGCGGGACCCTACAATGAGCAGTTCTTC
14,NA,TRBD2,TRBV29-1,TRBJ2-2,CSGLTGTSGGELFF,TGCAGCGGCCTGACCGGGACTAGCGGGGGGGAGCTGTTTTTT
13,few,NA,TRBV7-2,TRBJ1-1,CASSISRNTEAFF,TGTGCCAGCAGCATCTCTAGGAACACTGAAGCTTTCTTT
15,NA,TRBD2,TRBV4-2,TRBJ2-5,CASSQDAGGGETQYF,TGTGCCAGCAGCCAAGACGCCGGGGGGGGAGAGACCCAGTACTTC
14,NA,TRBD1,TRBV2,TRBJ1-5,CASSVVGQGMPQHF,TGTGCCAGCAGTGTAGTGGGACAGGGAATGCCCCAGCATTTT
15,NA,TRBD2,TRBV4-1,TRBJ2-7,CASSPESGVLYEQYF,TGCGCCAGCAGCCCTGAAAGCGGGGTCCTCTACGAGCAGTACTTC
12,NA,NA,TRBV2,TRBJ2-1,CASKMRPLEEFF,TGTGCCAGTAAGATGAGACCTCTGGAGGAGTTCTTC
14,NA,NA,TRBV4-1,TRBJ2-2,CASSLSPNTGELFF,TGCGCCAGCAGCCTTAGTCCGAACACCGGGGAGCTGTTTTTT
16,NA,TRBD1,TRBV15,TRBJ1-2,CATSRSSTGYDGGYTF,TGTGCCACCAGCAGGTCATCGACAGGGTATGACGGTGGCTACACCTTC